What follows are 10 T cell receptor beta chains derived from one specimen sequenced in a study of OX40 agonist ivuxolimab in advanced cancers. Clones were read by immunoSEQ multiplex PCR, and TCRdb kept only the in-frame ones, dropping some. Altogether nearly 60,000 clones are present, about 81% being singletons, with the ten largest covering 0.75% to 0.8%. Material: CD4+ or CD8+ T cells sorted from blood, obtained in a trial of the OX40 agonist ivuxolimab. The receptors shown here come from an adult with an advanced solid tumor such as melanoma, head and neck, liver or kidney cancer.

The V call is TRBV2, the J call TRBJ2-5; possibly TRBD1 or TRBD2 for D (5 bases each). V was trimmed by 5 bases and J by 5 bases, leaving 18 bases between them. The CDR3 loop spans 15 amino acids. The germline V gene has CDR1 SNHLY and CDR2 FYNNEI. CDR3 amino acids: CASSPRPGWGETQYF. CDR3 coding DNA: TGTGCCAGCAGTCCCAGGCCGGGGTGGGGGGAGACCCAGTACTTC.

J is TRBJ1-5 and V is TRBV10-1; 8 bases are a match to TRBD1. This CDR3 contains 13 residues. The J segment lost 2 bases and the V segment lost 9 bases, leaving 3 bases of the junction unmatched. Germline V gene sequence: CDR1 WNHNN, CDR2 SYGVQD (reference sequence). This CDR3 reads CASPGQGNQPQHF. The CDR3 nucleotides read TGCGCCAGTCCGGGACAGGGCAATCAGCCCCAGCATTTT.

J is TRBJ2-5 and V is TRBV7-9; TRBD2 matches at 8 bases. Germline CDR1 and CDR2: SEHNR and FQNEAQ (reference sequence). V lost 3 bases, J lost 4 bases, and 4 bases stayed unmatched. CDR3 length: 14 amino acids. The DNA of the CDR3 is TGTGCCAGCAGCTTTCCGGGGGGGCGAGAGACCCAGTACTTC. It translates to CASSFPGGRETQYF.

The rearrangement links TRBV2 to TRBJ1-2; D unclear. V gave up 4 bases and J gave up 5 bases, with 14 bases separating them. CDR3 length: 14 amino acids. Germline CDR1 reads SNHLY; CDR2 reads FYNNEI. CDR3 in amino acids: CASSGEGTVYGYTF. The CDR3 coding sequence is TGTGCCAGCAGTGGGGAGGGTACAGTTTATGGCTACACCTTC.

This chain uses TRBV5-1 with TRBJ1-3; no firm D call. The CDR3 sequence is 13 residues long. V gave up 0 bases and J gave up 2 bases, with 3 bases separating them. Germline CDR1 SGHRS, CDR2 YFSETQ. CDR3 nucleotides: TGCGCCAGCAGCTTGGGGACTGGAAACACCATATATTTT. Translation: CASSLGTGNTIYF.

The chain joins TRBV4-1 to TRBJ1-4; no firm D call. The length of the CDR3 is 12 residues. Looked up from germline, CDR1 is MGHRA and CDR2 is YSYEKL. V lost 0 bases and J 8 bases, leaving 4 bases between the germline ends. CDR3 residues: CASSQDREKLFF. The CDR3, as DNA: TGCGCCAGCAGCCAAGACAGGGAAAAACTGTTTTTT.

This chain uses TRBV11-3 with TRBJ2-3, with 8 bases matching TRBD1. Looked up from germline, CDR1 is SGHNT and CDR2 is YENEEA. Trimming took 8 bases from V and 0 from J; bases not matched to a gene: 7. The CDR3 extends over 15 amino acids. CDR3 coding DNA: TGTGCCAGCGTCCCCCAGGGGGCGAGCACAGATACGCAGTATTTT. This sequence encodes CASVPQGASTDTQYF.

This clone was observed at least ten times. This chain connects TRBV4-1 to TRBJ1-2; no clear D. This CDR3 has 13 amino acids. In germline, CDR1 is MGHRA, CDR2 YSYEKL. The V gene lost 4 bases and the J gene lost 3 bases, with 9 bases spanning the gap. The CDR3 DNA is TGCGCCAGCAGCCCACGGGCCGACTATGGCTACACCTTC. Amino acid sequence: CASSPRADYGYTF.

The chain combines TRBV6-5 with TRBJ2-7; D gene uncertain. There are 12 residues in the CDR3. Trimming cost V 0 bases and J 6 bases, with 6 bases left between them. Germline V gene lookup returns CDR1 MNHEY and CDR2 SVGAGI. The CDR3 reads CASSYSRGEQYF. Here the CDR3 DNA reads TGTGCCAGCAGTTACTCGAGAGGCGAGCAGTACTTC.

The chain is built from TRBV10-3 and TRBJ2-3; 10 bases are shared with TRBD2. CDR3 length equals 17 residues. V was clipped by 4 bases and J by 4 bases; unmatched bases: 11. Germline V lookup: CDR1 ENHRY, CDR2 SYGVKD. Here the CDR3 DNA reads TGTGCCATCAGTGCTCCGGTCAGCGGGGGGGGGTCAGATACGCAGTATTTT. It is translated as CAISAPVSGGGSDTQYF.